The present T cell receptor (beta chain) was sequenced within a study of blood T cell repertoires in COVID-19. In the study overall: T cells, B-cell-depleted T cells, or PBMCs provided the cDNA or gDNA that served as material.

The repertoire was sequenced with immunoSEQ multiplex PCR; TCRdb's copy has only in-frame clones and lacks some. The sample yields under 300,000 clones, about 80% seen once. V shed 0 bases and J shed 3 bases, with 15 bases lying between them. The germline gives CDR1 SGHVS, CDR2 FQNEAQ. This CDR3 is 16 amino acids long. This chain links TRBV7-8 with TRBJ2-7; D uncertain. Sequencing input: PBMCs or T cells enriched from blood (not recorded which). The TCR comes from a man in his fifties who had recovered from COVID-19. The CDR3 is CASSLALQQPFYEQYF. The CDR3 DNA is TGTGCCAGCAGCTTAGCGCTCCAACAGCCCTTCTACGAGCAGTACTTC. The full variable domain, with the rest looked up from reference TRBV7-8 and TRBJ2-7, is GAGVSQSPRYKVAKRGQDVALRCDPISGHVSLFWYQQALGQGPEFLTYFQNEAQLDKSGLPSDRFFAERPEGSVSTLKIQRTQQEDSAVYLCASSLALQQPFYEQYFGPGTRLTVT.